The 14 T cell receptor beta chains reported below all come from one sample, sequenced in a study of PD-1 blockade in classical Hodgkin lymphoma (dated by TCRdb to 2020 to 2022). The method behind the library was the immunoSEQ multiplex PCR assay. TCRdb re-hosts the immuneACCESS table, in-frame sequences only. Its copies lack some clones; in the studies checked, an unresolved V gene accounts for under half of them, and the cause for the rest is not known. Within this sample are about 27,000 clones, with around nine tenths of them counted one time only. The ten biggest clones cover roughly 6.2% of the sample. The time point label, read with the paper, signifies: cycle 1 day 1 (C1D1), immediately before nivolumab initiation. Every trial patient had relapsed after autologous stem cell transplantation, and cohorts A, B and C differed in prior brentuximab vedotin exposure. Magnetic negative selection with a Miltenyi CD8+ T cell isolation kit was used to purify CD8+ T cells from thawed PBMCs.

Source: CD8+ T cells from blood, taken at baseline. All receptors derive from a human donor with classical Hodgkin lymphoma.

V and J are TRBV28 and TRBJ1-3; no definite D call. Germline V gene data show CDR1 as MDHEN and CDR2 as SYDVKM. Trimming pared 5 bases from V and 2 bases from J, leaving 10 bases between. This CDR3 has 14 amino acids. CDR3 in DNA: TGTGCCAGCAGTCCCCCGACGACTGGAAACACCATATATTTT. Amino acids: CASSPPTTGNTIYF.

The genes are TRBV5-4 and TRBJ2-7; no clear D. V gave up 0 bases and J gave up 3 bases, with 13 bases separating them. Germline loops: CDR1 SGHNT, CDR2 YYREEE (reference sequence). This CDR3 has 15 amino acids. The CDR3 protein is CASSLAGAVDYEQYF. CDR3 coding DNA: TGTGCCAGCAGCTTGGCGGGCGCAGTGGACTACGAGCAGTACTTC.

The V gene is TRBV27, the J gene TRBJ1-5, with D perhaps matching TRBD1 (5 bases). V was clipped by 5 bases and J by 0 bases, with 8 bases between them. This CDR3 has 14 amino acids. CDR1 and CDR2 from the germline V gene are MNHEY and SMNVEV (reference sequence). CDR3 coding DNA: TGTGCCAGCAGTCCAGGGTATAGCAATCAGCCCCAGCATTTT. Encoded protein: CASSPGYSNQPQHF.

The chain is built from TRBV14 and TRBJ2-1, with D uncertain. The CDR3 loop spans 13 amino acids. Deletions cut 5 bases from V and 2 bases from J, with 7 bases between. Germline values: CDR1 SGHDN, CDR2 FVKESK. In DNA form, the CDR3 reads TGTGCCAGCAGCTCTCGTCCCTACAATGAGCAGTTCTTC. Translation: CASSSRPYNEQFF. Full variable domain (rest looked up from reference TRBV14 and TRBJ2-1): EAGVTQFPSHSVIEKGQTVTLRCDPISGHDNLYWYRRVMGKEIKFLLHFVKESKQDESGMPNNRFLAERTGGTYSTLKVQPAELEDSGVYFCASSSRPYNEQFFGPGTRLTVL.

This chain uses TRBV7-9 with TRBJ1-5; 9 positions match TRBD1. Germline V CDR1 and CDR2: SEHNR, FQNEAQ (reference sequence). The CDR3 is 19 residues long. V was clipped by 5 bases and J by 5 bases; unmatched bases: 19. CDR3 in DNA: TGTGCCAGCAGCCACTGGATAAACTCCGGGACAGGGTGGGATCAGCCCCAGCATTTT. Residues: CASSHWINSGTGWDQPQHF. Combining the CDR3 with reference TRBV7-9 and TRBJ1-5 gives the whole variable domain DTGVSQNPRHKITKRGQNVTFRCDPISEHNRLYWYRQTLGQGPEFLTYFQNEAQLEKSRLLSDRFSAERPKGSFSTLEIQRTEQGDSAMYLCASSHWINSGTGWDQPQHFGDGTRLSIL.

This sequence joins TRBV11-2 and TRBJ2-5, with 10 bases fitting TRBD2. The CDR3 is 15 residues long. Per germline, CDR1 SGHAT and CDR2 FQNNGV. The trim removed 0 bases at V and 4 bases at J, leaving 2 bases unmatched. Here the CDR3 DNA reads TGTGCCAGCAGCTTAGAGGCTAGCGGGAGAGAGACCCAGTACTTC. This translates into CASSLEASGRETQYF.

This rearrangement joins TRBV7-9 to TRBJ2-7; D remains ambiguous. V dropped 5 bases and J dropped 2 bases, with 10 bases sitting between them. The CDR3 has 13 residues. Germline V CDR1 and CDR2: SEHNR, FQNEAQ (reference sequence). CDR3 residues: CASSLGFAYEQYF. In DNA form, the CDR3 reads TGTGCCAGCAGCCTGGGGTTTGCCTACGAGCAGTACTTC.

The chain is built from TRBV7-9 and TRBJ2-3; 9 positions match TRBD2. The V segment lost 2 bases and the J segment 2 bases; nucleotides outside the gene matches: 2. The CDR3 contains 15 residues. Germline V CDR1 and CDR2: SEHNR, FQNEAQ (reference sequence). In nucleotides, the CDR3 is TGTGCCAGCAGCTTATTAGCGGGAGACACAGATACGCAGTATTTT. Its protein is CASSLLAGDTDTQYF.

J is TRBJ2-7 and V is TRBV5-4; D remains ambiguous. The CDR3 loop spans 13 amino acids. Trimming stripped 2 bases from V and 2 bases from J, with 8 bases between. CDR1 is SGHNT and CDR2 is YYREEE in the germline V gene (reference sequence). CDR3 nucleotide sequence: TGTGCCAGCAGCTTTGGACCCCCCTACGAGCAGTACTTC. Protein: CASSFGPPYEQYF. The variable domain in full, with the rest retrieved from reference TRBV5-4 and TRBJ2-7, is ETGVTQSPTHLIKTRGQQVTLRCSSQSGHNTVSWYQQALGQGPQFIFQYYREEENGRGNFPPRFSGLQFPNYSSELNVNALELDDSALYLCASSFGPPYEQYFGPGTRLTVT.

The chain carries TRBV7-9 and TRBJ2-7; the D call may be TRBD1 or TRBD2 (5 bases each). Germline V gene sequence: CDR1 SEHNR, CDR2 FQNEAQ (reference sequence). The CDR3 runs 14 residues. Trimming cost V 5 bases and J 6 bases, with 17 bases left between them. The CDR3 DNA follows: TGTGCCAGCAGCCCCCGGGGACGATCATCCGAGCAGTACTTC. Translated, it gives CASSPRGRSSEQYF.

The chain uses TRBV19 and TRBJ2-7; 8 nucleotides agree with TRBD2. This CDR3 is built from 16 residues. Germline loops: CDR1 LNHDA, CDR2 SQIVND (reference sequence). J was trimmed by 2 bases and V by 3 bases; bases with no gene match: 9. This CDR3 is CASSIVSSGPPYEQYF. CDR3 sequence (DNA): TGTGCCAGTAGTATCGTCTCTAGCGGGCCCCCCTACGAGCAGTACTTC.

The chain recombines TRBV9 with TRBJ2-1, with D maybe TRBD2 (7 bases). CDR3 length: 15 residues. Germline V gives CDR1 SGDLS, CDR2 YYNGEE. V was trimmed by 0 bases and J by 8 bases, leaving 15 bases between them. The CDR3 is CASSVAGRGADEQFF. The CDR3 nucleotides are TGTGCCAGCAGCGTAGCAGGTCGGGGGGCGGATGAGCAGTTCTTC.

The chain combines TRBV28 with TRBJ2-7; TRBD1 might be the D (6 bases). The length of the CDR3 is 14 residues. V lost 4 bases, J lost 5 bases, and 15 bases lay in between. Germline V gene data show CDR1 as MDHEN and CDR2 as SYDVKM. CDR3: CASSSPGQSDEQYF. For the CDR3, the DNA is TGTGCCAGCAGTTCGCCGGGACAAAGCGACGAGCAGTACTTC.

The J gene is TRBJ2-1, the V gene TRBV4-2; TRBD2 agrees at 11 bases. CDR3 length: 18 residues. The trim removed 0 bases at V and 4 bases at J, leaving 8 bases unmatched. Germline CDR1 and CDR2: LGHNA and YNFKEQ. The CDR3 protein is CASSQDRLAGHGYNEQFF. The CDR3 nucleotides read TGTGCCAGCAGCCAAGATCGACTAGCGGGACATGGTTACAATGAGCAGTTCTTC.